This T cell receptor (beta chain) was captured by sequencing in a study of siplizumab effects on memory and regulatory T cells. Overall study results and limits: Proof of suppressive function in proliferating Tregs from siplizumab cultures was not established. Alloreactive clones mapping to unstimulated subsets formed only a minor fraction. With siplizumab, mappable alloreactive CD4+ clones averaged around 70% Treg-derived, versus around 28% in controls.

Sequenced by immunoSEQ multiplex PCR; TCRdb stores in-frame clones only, minus some. The table shows over 85,000 clones, with about 90% occurring only once. Of note for this clone: Its target is not known.

Germline loops: CDR1 MNHEY, CDR2 SMNVEV (reference sequence). The length of the CDR3 is 20 residues. V lost 1 base to trimming and J lost 1 base, with 22 bases between them. Sequenced material: CD4+ T cells sorted from blood. The source of this sequence is a human donor in good health. The chain carries TRBV27 and TRBJ2-2; D is undetermined. CDR3 in amino acids: CASSLWGSKSRAQNTGELFF. DNA for the CDR3: TGTGCCAGCAGTTTATGGGGTAGTAAGTCGCGCGCGCAGAACACCGGGGAGCTGTTTTTT.